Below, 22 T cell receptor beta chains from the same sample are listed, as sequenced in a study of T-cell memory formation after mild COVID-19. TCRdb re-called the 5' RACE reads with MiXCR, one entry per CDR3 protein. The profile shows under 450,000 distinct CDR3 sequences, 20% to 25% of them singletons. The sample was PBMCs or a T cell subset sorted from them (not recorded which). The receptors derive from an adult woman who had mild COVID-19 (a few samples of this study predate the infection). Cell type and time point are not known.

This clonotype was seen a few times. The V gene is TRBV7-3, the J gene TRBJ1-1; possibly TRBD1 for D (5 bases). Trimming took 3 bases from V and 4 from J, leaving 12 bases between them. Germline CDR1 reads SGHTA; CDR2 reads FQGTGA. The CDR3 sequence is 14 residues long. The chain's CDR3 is CASSLDTRGTEAFF. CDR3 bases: TGTGCCAGCAGCTTGGACACCCGAGGCACTGAAGCTTTCTTT.

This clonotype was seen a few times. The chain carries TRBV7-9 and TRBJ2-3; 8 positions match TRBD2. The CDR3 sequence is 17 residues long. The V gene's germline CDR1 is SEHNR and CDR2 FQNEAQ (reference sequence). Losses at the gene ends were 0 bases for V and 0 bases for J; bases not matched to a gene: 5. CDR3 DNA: TGTGCCAGCAGCTTAGCGGAGCGGGGGACTAGCACAGATACGCAGTATTTT. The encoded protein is CASSLAERGTSTDTQYF. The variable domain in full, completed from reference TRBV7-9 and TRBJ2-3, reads DTGVSQNPRHKITKRGQNVTFRCDPISEHNRLYWYRQTLGQGPEFLTYFQNEAQLEKSRLLSDRFSAERPKGSFSTLEIQRTEQGDSAMYLCASSLAERGTSTDTQYFGPGTRLTVL.

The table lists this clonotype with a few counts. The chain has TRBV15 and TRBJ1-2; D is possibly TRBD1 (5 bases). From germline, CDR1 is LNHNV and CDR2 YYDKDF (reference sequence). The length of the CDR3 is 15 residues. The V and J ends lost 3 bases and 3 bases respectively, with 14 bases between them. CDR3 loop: CATSRVGEGDYGYTF. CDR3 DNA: TGTGCCACCAGCAGGGTCGGGGAAGGGGACTATGGCTACACCTTC. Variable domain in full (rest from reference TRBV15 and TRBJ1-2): DAMVIQNPRYQVTQFGKPVTLSCSQTLNHNVMYWYQQKSSQAPKLLFHYYDKDFNNEADTPDNFQSRRPNTSFCFLDIRSPGLGDTAMYLCATSRVGEGDYGYTFGSGTRLTVV.

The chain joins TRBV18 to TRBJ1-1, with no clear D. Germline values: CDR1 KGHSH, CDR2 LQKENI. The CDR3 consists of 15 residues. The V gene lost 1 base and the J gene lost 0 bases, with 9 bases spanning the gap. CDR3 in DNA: TGTGCCAGCTCACCACTGGCGAATATGAACACTGAAGCTTTCTTT. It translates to CASSPLANMNTEAFF.

CDR3 amino acids: CASSLGGAVYNSPLHF. The CDR3 DNA reads TGCGCCAGCAGCTTGGGAGGGGCCGTTTATAATTCACCCCTCCACTTT. The chain couples TRBV5-1 to TRBJ1-6; tentative D call: TRBD1 (5 bases). This CDR3 comprises 16 residues. CDR1 is SGHRS, CDR2 YFSETQ, per germline. Trimming took off 0 bases at V and 4 bases at J, with 11 bases between the two ends.

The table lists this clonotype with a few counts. CDR3 sequence (DNA): TGCAGCGTTGCTGAGAATAGCAATCAGCCCCAGCATTTT. This encodes CSVAENSNQPQHF. V is TRBV29-1 and J is TRBJ1-5; no definite D call. This CDR3 has 13 amino acids. Trimming took 4 bases from V and 0 from J, leaving 7 bases between them. Germline CDR1 is SQVTM and CDR2 is ANQGSEA.

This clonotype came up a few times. In DNA, the CDR3 is TGTGCCAGCAGCCCCCAGGAAGCGGGGGCCGGCACTGAGCAGTTCTTC. Protein product: CASSPQEAGAGTEQFF. The chain recombines TRBV6-4 with TRBJ2-1, with 8 bases fitting TRBD2. Trimming cost V 6 bases and J 9 bases; bases outside gene matches: 16. Germline V CDR1 and CDR2: MRHNA, SNTAGT. This CDR3 region has 16 residues.

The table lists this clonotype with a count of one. CDR3 protein: CASSLFGTSEAFF. For the CDR3, the DNA is TGTGCCAGCTCACTTTTCGGGACATCTGAAGCTTTCTTT. This sequence joins TRBV18 and TRBJ1-1; tentatively, D is TRBD1 (6 bases). Germline CDR1 and CDR2: KGHSH and LQKENI. The CDR3 totals 13 residues. Trimming stripped 4 bases from V and 6 bases from J, with 12 bases between. The full variable domain, completed using reference TRBV18 and TRBJ1-1, is NAGVMQNPRHLVRRRGQEARLRCSPMKGHSHVYWYRQLPEEGLKFMVYLQKENIIDESGMPKERFSAEFPKEGPSILRIQQVVRGDSAAYFCASSLFGTSEAFFGQGTRLTVV.

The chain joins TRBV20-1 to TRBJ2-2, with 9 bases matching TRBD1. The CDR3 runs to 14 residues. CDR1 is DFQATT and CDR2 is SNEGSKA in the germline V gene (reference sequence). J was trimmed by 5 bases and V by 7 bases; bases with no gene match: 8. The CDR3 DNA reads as TGCAGTGTTTCCGGGACAGGGAAGACCGGGGAGCTGTTTTTT. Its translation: CSVSGTGKTGELFF.

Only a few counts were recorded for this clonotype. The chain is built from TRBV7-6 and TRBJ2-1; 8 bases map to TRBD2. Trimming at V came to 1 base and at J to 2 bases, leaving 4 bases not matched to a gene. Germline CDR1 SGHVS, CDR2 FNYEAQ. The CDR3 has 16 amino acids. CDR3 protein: CASSLDRAGAYNEQFF. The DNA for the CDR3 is TGTGCCAGCAGCTTAGATCGAGCGGGGGCCTACAATGAGCAGTTCTTC.

CDR3 sequence reads: CSVALVGGTEAFF. CDR3 DNA: TGCAGCGTTGCCCTAGTGGGGGGCACTGAAGCTTTCTTT. The chain combines TRBV29-1 with TRBJ1-1; a weak D match, TRBD1 (5 bases). Germline-derived CDR1 and CDR2 are SQVTM and ANQGSEA. The CDR3 covers 13 residues. Trimming removed 4 bases from V and 4 bases from J, with 13 bases in between.

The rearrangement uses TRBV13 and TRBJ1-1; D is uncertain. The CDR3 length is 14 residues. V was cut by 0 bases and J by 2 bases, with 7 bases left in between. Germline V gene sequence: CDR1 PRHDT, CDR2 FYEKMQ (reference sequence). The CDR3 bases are TGTGCCAGCAGCTTAGGGCACCCAAACACTGAAGCTTTCTTT. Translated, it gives CASSLGHPNTEAFF. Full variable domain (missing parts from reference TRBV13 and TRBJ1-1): AAGVIQSPRHLIKEKRETATLKCYPIPRHDTVYWYQQGPGQDPQFLISFYEKMQSDKGSIPDRFSAQQFSDYHSELNMSSLELGDSALYFCASSLGHPNTEAFFGQGTRLTVV.

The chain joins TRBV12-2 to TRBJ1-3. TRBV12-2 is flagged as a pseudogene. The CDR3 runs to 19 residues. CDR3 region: CASRPTIGRASYSGNTIYF. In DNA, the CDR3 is TGTGCAAGTCGCCCTACGATAGGCCGGGCTAGTTACTCTGGAAACACCATATATTTT.

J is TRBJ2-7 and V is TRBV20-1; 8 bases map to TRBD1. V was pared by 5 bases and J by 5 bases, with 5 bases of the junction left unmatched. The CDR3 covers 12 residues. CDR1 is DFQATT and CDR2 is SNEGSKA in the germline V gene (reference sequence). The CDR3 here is CSAPWTGHEQYF. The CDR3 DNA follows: TGCAGTGCTCCCTGGACAGGGCACGAGCAGTACTTC.

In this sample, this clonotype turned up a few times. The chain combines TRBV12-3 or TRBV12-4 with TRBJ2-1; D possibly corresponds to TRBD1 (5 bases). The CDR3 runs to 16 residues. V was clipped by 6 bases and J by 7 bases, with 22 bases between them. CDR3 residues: CASSHLGSVPGNEQFF. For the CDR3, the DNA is TGTGCCAGCAGCCACCTGGGCTCAGTCCCAGGGAATGAGCAGTTCTTC.

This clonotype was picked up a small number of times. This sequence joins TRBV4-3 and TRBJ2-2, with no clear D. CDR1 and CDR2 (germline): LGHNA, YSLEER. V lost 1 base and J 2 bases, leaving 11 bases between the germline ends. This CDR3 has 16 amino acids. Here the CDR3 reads CASSQGPLENTGELFF. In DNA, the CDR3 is TGCGCCAGCAGCCAAGGGCCTTTGGAAAACACCGGGGAGCTGTTTTTT.

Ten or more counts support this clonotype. The CDR3 here is CASSQDLIQGYRNEQYF. CDR3 nucleotides: TGTGCCAGCAGCCAAGACTTGATACAGGGATATCGCAACGAGCAGTACTTC. This sequence joins TRBV3-1 and TRBJ2-7; TRBD1 might be the D (6 bases). Germline V gene data show CDR1 as LGHDT and CDR2 as YNNKEL (reference sequence). V gave up 0 bases and J gave up 5 bases, with 20 bases separating them. This CDR3 has 17 amino acids.

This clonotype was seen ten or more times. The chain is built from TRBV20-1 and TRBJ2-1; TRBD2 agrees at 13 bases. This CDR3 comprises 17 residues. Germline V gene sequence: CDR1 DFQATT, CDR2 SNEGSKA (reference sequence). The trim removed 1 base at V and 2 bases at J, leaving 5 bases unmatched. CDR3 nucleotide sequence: TGCAGTGCTAGAGGCCTACTAGCGGGGGGGCCCTACAATGAGCAGTTCTTC. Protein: CSARGLLAGGPYNEQFF.

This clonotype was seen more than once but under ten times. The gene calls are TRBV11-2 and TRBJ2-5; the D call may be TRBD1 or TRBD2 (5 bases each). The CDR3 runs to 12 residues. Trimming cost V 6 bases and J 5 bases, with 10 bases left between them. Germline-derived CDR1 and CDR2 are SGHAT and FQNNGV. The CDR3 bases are TGTGCCAGCAGTCAGGGACGGGAGACCCAGTACTTC. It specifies CASSQGRETQYF.

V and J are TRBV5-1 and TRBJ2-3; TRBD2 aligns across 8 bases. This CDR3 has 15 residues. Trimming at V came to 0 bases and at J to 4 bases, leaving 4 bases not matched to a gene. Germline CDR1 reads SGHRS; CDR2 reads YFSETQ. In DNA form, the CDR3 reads TGCGCCAGCAGCTTGGATAGCGGGGCCCCAGATACGCAGTATTTT. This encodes CASSLDSGAPDTQYF. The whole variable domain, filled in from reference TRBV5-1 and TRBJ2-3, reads KAGVTQTPRYLIKTRGQQVTLSCSPISGHRSVSWYQQTPGQGLQFLFEYFSETQRNKGNFPGRFSGRQFSNSRSEMNVSTLELGDSALYLCASSLDSGAPDTQYFGPGTRLTVL.

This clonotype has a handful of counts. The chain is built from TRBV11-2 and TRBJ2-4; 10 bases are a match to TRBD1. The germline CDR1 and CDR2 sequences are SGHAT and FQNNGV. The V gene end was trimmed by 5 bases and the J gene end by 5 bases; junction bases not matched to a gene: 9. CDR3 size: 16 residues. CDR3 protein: CASSLGGTGDQNIQYF. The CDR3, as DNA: TGTGCCAGCAGCCTAGGGGGGACAGGGGACCAAAACATTCAGTACTTC.

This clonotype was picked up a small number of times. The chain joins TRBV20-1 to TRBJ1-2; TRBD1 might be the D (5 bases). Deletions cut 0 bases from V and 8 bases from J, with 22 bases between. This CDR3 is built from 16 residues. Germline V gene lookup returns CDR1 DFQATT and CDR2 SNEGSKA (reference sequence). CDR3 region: CSARDPPGRDERGYTF. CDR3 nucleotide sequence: TGCAGTGCTAGAGATCCGCCCGGCAGGGATGAAAGGGGCTACACCTTC.